These 10 T cell receptor beta chains share one sample of origin, sequenced in a study of cytomegalovirus exposure and HLA in healthy donors. The PCR ran on 60 Vbeta and 13 Jbeta primers. The assay was immunoSEQ multiplex PCR, and TCRdb's table has in-frame clones only and misses some. The repertoire consists of 43,000 or so clones, with approximately 60% occurring once and the leading ten covering about 8.5%. The sample taken for sequencing was PBMCs. These TCRs come from a human donor in good health.

V gene TRBV6-1 combines with J gene TRBJ2-7; 9 bases line up with TRBD1. J lost 7 bases, V lost 6 bases, and 13 bases had no gene match. This CDR3 comprises 15 residues. Looked up from germline, CDR1 is MNHNS and CDR2 is SASEGT. The CDR3 nucleotides read TGTGCCAGCAGAATAAAACCGGGACAGGGCGATGAGCAGTACTTC. This translates into CASRIKPGQGDEQYF.

This clone was found once. This sequence joins TRBV2 and TRBJ1-5; D is unclear. The length of the CDR3 is 14 residues. Germline lookup yields CDR1 SNHLY and CDR2 FYNNEI. The V end lost 5 bases, the J end lost 2 bases, and 10 bases lay between the germline ends. CDR3 nucleotides: TGTGCCAGCAGTTTCCAGAGGGGCAATCAGCCCCAGCATTTT. It yields the protein CASSFQRGNQPQHF.

This chain uses TRBV28 with TRBJ2-2; 9 positions agree with TRBD1. This CDR3 is 15 amino acids long. The ends lost 3 bases at V and 6 bases at J; junction bases unmatched: 5. Germline V lookup: CDR1 MDHEN, CDR2 SYDVKM. CDR3 DNA sequence: TGTGCCAGCAGTTTTACGGGACAGGGTCCCGGGGAGCTGTTTTTT. Its protein is CASSFTGQGPGELFF.

This clone occurred a few times. The chain has TRBV5-6 and TRBJ1-1, with D unresolved. V lost 4 bases and J 11 bases, leaving 18 bases between the germline ends. The CDR3 extends over 13 amino acids. CDR1 is SGHDT, CDR2 YYEEEE, per germline. CDR3 DNA: TGTGCCAGCAGCCCTACGTCCACTAGCGCCGCTTTCTTT. Amino acids: CASSPTSTSAAFF.

The chain couples TRBV7-2 to TRBJ2-7, with D unresolved. CDR3 length: 14 residues. Trimming stripped 1 base from V and 2 bases from J, with 9 bases between. Germline assignment: CDR1 SGHTA and CDR2 FQGNSA. The CDR3: CASSLVGTAYEQYF. CDR3 in DNA: TGTGCCAGCAGCTTAGTGGGCACCGCCTACGAGCAGTACTTC.

This rearrangement joins TRBV2 to TRBJ1-5; weak D call: TRBD1 (6 bases). The CDR3 consists of 15 residues. From germline, CDR1 is SNHLY and CDR2 FYNNEI. Trimming took off 7 bases at V and 6 bases at J, with 19 bases between the two ends. The CDR3 nucleotides are TGTGCCAGCAAGCCTGGGGGGGCGGGGGGTCAGCCCCAGCATTTT. Protein: CASKPGGAGGQPQHF.

The V and J genes are TRBV15 and TRBJ1-2, with a tentative D call TRBD1 (6 bases). The germline CDR1 and CDR2 sequences are LNHNV and YYDKDF (reference sequence). V shed 8 bases and J shed 0 bases, with 13 bases lying between them. The CDR3 has 14 amino acids. CDR3 in amino acids: CATREGGANYGYTF. CDR3 nucleotide sequence: TGTGCCACCCGGGAGGGGGGGGCTAACTATGGCTACACCTTC.

The chain uses TRBV9 and TRBJ2-7; 7 bases are shared with TRBD1. Looked up from germline, CDR1 is SGDLS and CDR2 is YYNGEE. With V trimmed by 3 bases and J by 3 bases, 6 bases remained unmatched. The CDR3 has 14 amino acids. The CDR3 DNA reads TGTGCCAGCAGCGGCCGGGACAGCATCTACGAGCAGTACTTC. This sequence encodes CASSGRDSIYEQYF.

V usage is TRBV2 and J usage is TRBJ2-1; the D gene is possibly TRBD2 (5 bases). V lost 11 bases and J lost 9, with 17 bases in between. In germline, CDR1 is SNHLY, CDR2 FYNNEI. The CDR3 runs to 12 residues. CDR3 region: CAGQGFSGEQFF. The CDR3 region has the DNA TGTGCCGGCCAAGGGTTCAGCGGTGAGCAGTTCTTC.

The chain links TRBV5-1 to TRBJ1-1; tentative D call: TRBD1 (6 bases). Germline CDR1 SGHRS, CDR2 YFSETQ. Between the trimmed V and J ends, which lost 4 bases and 6 bases, there was a span of 13 bases. The CDR3 is 13 residues long. The CDR3 loop reads CASSIDQGSEAFF. In DNA form, the CDR3 reads TGCGCCAGCAGCATAGACCAGGGGTCTGAAGCTTTCTTT.